This T cell receptor beta chain was sequenced for a study of cytomegalovirus exposure and HLA in healthy donors (TCRdb year 2017). About the investigation overall: In an earlier analysis of some 610 of the donors, under 300 Gb of sequence data and just under 120 million unique TCR beta sequences from 180 million or so T cells were reported. Of the approximately 400 genotyped donors, over 70% fell in the genetic ancestry cluster associated with self-reported Caucasian donors. Alongside the repertoire data, information on donor age, sex, ethnicity and CMV serostatus was compiled. On average, around 200,000 unique TCR beta nucleotide sequences were sequenced per donor among a few hundred genotyped donors of the cohort, with 15% to 20% of those sequences being non-productive. Every repertoire in the discovery cohort had been generated on one and the same sequencing platform. The later analysis used no new phenotypic data to find candidate immune exposures, relying instead on TCR beta sequences and their occurrence across donors. Along with the 666-subject first cohort, a separate validation cohort of 120 different subjects was used. To study patterns of TCR occurrence, a later analysis re-analyzed previously published TCR beta repertoires from 600 to 750 donors and added high-resolution HLA genotyping. The T cell repertoires of 666 subjects were profiled by immunosequencing and related to cytomegalovirus serostatus. HLA typing included class I and class II loci at four-digit resolution. High-throughput TCR immunosequencing, statistical association of individual TCRs with disease status, and machine learning were combined to predict cytomegalovirus infection status. The number of typed donors differed by locus: about 620-640 for A, B, C, DRB1 and DQB1; some 540 for DQA1; around 580 for DPA1; and some 430 for DPB1. A few DR-DQ haplotypes were handled as single units for association and clustering because linkage in the cohort was strong. The aim of the study was to test whether cataloging public T cell receptors could identify signatures of past pathogen exposure. A later genetic analysis took genome-wide SNP genotypes for about 55% of the roughly 700 donors and used that subset as a discovery cohort. To decide whether each TCR beta V gene segment behaved as functional or pseudogenic, an earlier analysis of some 600 of the donors relied on high-throughput TCR beta sequencing. Roughly 290 gigabases of sequencing data and around 80 million unique TCR sequences made up an early release that covered nearly 650 HLA-typed donors.

Overall study results and their limits: Some IMGT-functional V segments, including TRBV6-2 and TRBV6-3, could not be distinguished by the 87-base-pair reads and were therefore excluded. In a later analysis, several top co-occurrence clusters were reported to appear linked to parvovirus B19, influenza, CMV and Epstein-Barr virus. Because counts were too low, about 18 rarely observed V segments, including chromosome 9 orphons, were excluded from the earlier analysis of 587 of the donors. The cohort was sequenced for TCR beta chains only, and without alpha or paired-chain data the features that could be detected were limited. A cluster of highly shared sequence variants was judged likely to be a technical artifact of the sequencing pipeline. Most TCR sequences were seen in very few donors, while some public TCRs were found in many individuals. Because HLA typing was missing for some donors at each locus, association tests included only the typed subset. A total of 150 to 200 TCR beta chains were listed by the study as associated with cytomegalovirus. A further reported finding was that TCR beta sequences accurately predicted the HLA-A and HLA-B alleles for most subjects in the first cohort. The authors suggested that the approach could potentially be generalized to other disease states and immunological phenotypes. Sequencing depth was assumed to be roughly uniform across donors in the presence/absence analyses, though that assumption may not hold. Cytomegalovirus status was reported to be diagnosed by the classifier with high specificity and sensitivity in both the original and validation cohorts. In an earlier analysis of over 550 of the donors, most TCR beta V segments were observed in productive rearrangements about 90% or about 30% of the time, broadly matching IMGT annotations. Three of the identified cytomegalovirus-associated TCR beta chains were confirmed in vitro to be specific for cytomegalovirus antigens. Assigning TCR associations to individual alleles was difficult when HLA alleles, especially DR and DQ, strongly co-occurred. V-gene and J-gene trimming of TCR beta chains was associated with a missense DCLRE1C variant in a later genetic analysis, and the association was replicated in an independent cohort. Most CMV-associated TCR beta chains appeared to be HLA-restricted in a later analysis, and the HLA associations seemed to be driven largely by CMV exposure. According to a later analysis, TCR association rates differed among HLA loci, with DRB1 alleles showing the most associated TCRs and HLA-C alleles showing the fewest. Immune exposure information for the cohort was limited to CMV serostatus. Compared with the 666-donor mean, donors in an Asian-associated ancestry cluster had fewer N-insertions in productive TCRs, according to a later genetic analysis. Linkage disequilibrium might explain the correlated functional status among segregating V segments, but an unknown experimental factor could not be excluded. A later analysis found that HLA-associated TCR beta chains were more clonally expanded and had lower generation probabilities than equally common non-associated chains. In a later analysis, around 17,000 TCR beta sequences were associated with specific HLA alleles at a false discovery rate of 0.05.

The cohort was made up of several hundred healthy bone marrow donors. At the time of sampling, all cohort members were nominally healthy, though unrecorded immune exposures were likely present. The donor was CMV seropositive and belonged to the group of 250 to 300 seropositive cohort members. A peripheral blood sample was collected from each donor, and TCR beta sequencing was performed on peripheral blood mononuclear cells. The Qiagen DNeasy Blood Extraction Kit was used to extract genomic DNA from the blood cell samples. There are 14 amino acids in the CDR3, from cysteine to phenylalanine inclusive. Left in the record is the CDR3 DNA by itself, 42 bases read in frame from the first base. The germline V gene supplies CDR1 MNHEY and CDR2 SVGAGI. At the junction V is shortened by 8 bases and J by 3 bases; bases outside the gene matches: 8. With regard to this clone: This clone's antigen is unknown. The record has no base qualities; no much larger clone is one base away.

To prepare the library, the immunoSEQ multiplex PCR assay was applied. For the multiplex PCR, a mixture combining 60 forward primers for TCR Vbeta segments and 13 reverse primers for TCR Jbeta segments was used. The CDR3 region of rearranged TCR beta genes was amplified from genomic DNA by a multiplex PCR assay. The amplified TCR beta libraries were sequenced on the Illumina HiSeq System as 87-base-pair reads. In the authors' own workflow: Across the 640 or so repertoires, a later analysis counted roughly 77 million unique TCR beta chains, some 11 million of which were shared by at least two donors. A nearest-neighbor algorithm error-corrected the raw reads and collapsed the reads into unique sequences, merging closely related sequences to remove PCR and sequencing errors. CDR3 sequences were aligned to IMGT reference sequences to assign V, D and J gene segments. For a sequence to be retained, a match of at least six nucleotides to both a V gene segment and a J gene segment was required. Rearrangements were classified as productive when the CDR3 lacked stop codons and remained in frame with V and J, and all other rearrangements were classified as non-productive. CDR3 was defined according to IMGT convention as the region running from the second conserved V-encoded cysteine to the conserved J-encoded phenylalanine. The earlier analysis of about 500 of the donors excluded sequences that lacked an unambiguous match to a single V gene segment. An earlier analysis of 587 of the donors called V segments functional above 56.7% productive rearrangements and segregating when the between-donor standard deviation exceeded 5%. A statistical classification framework was built to diagnose cytomegalovirus status from the catalog of TCR beta chain sequences. V and J gene assignment, in a later analysis, came from comparing TCR nucleotide sequences with IMGT/GENE-DB human TR gene sequences. In a later analysis, CDR3 sequences and most-parsimonious VDJ recombination scenarios were assigned using the TCRdist pipeline. In a later analysis, each TCR beta chain was defined by its CDR3 amino acid sequence together with its V-gene family, and reads without a unique V-gene family were excluded. In a later analysis, 500 to 650 highly shared, low-generation-probability nucleotide sequences were removed to address suspected cross-contamination and a sequencing artifact. For each public chain, a later analysis derived a clonal expansion index from normalized ranks of inferred template counts within each repertoire. In a later analysis, generation probabilities were computed with a VDJ recombination model fitted to out-of-frame rearrangements, and the resulting probabilities were checked against IGoR. Hypergeometric tests were used in a later analysis to score TCR-TCR, TCR-HLA and TCR-CMV co-occurrence, with a repertoire-size bias correction applied to the TCR pairs. False discovery rates were estimated in a later analysis by permuting HLA or CMV assignments 20 times. A later analysis grouped co-occurring TCRs with DBSCAN, adding TCRdist sequence similarity when clustering within HLA-allele-positive subsets. Repertoires with fewer than 30,000 or more than 120,000 public chains, plus five repertoires with anomalous nucleotide sharing, were excluded from co-occurrence clustering. TCRdb took this table from immuneACCESS and kept in-frame rearrangements with V and J called. Such tables lack part of the clones; where checked against another copy, unresolved V genes explain under half of the gap, and the rest is unexplained. That table gives V, J and clone size, and the DNA gave D and trimming. For this sample there are 180,000 or so clones; 80% appear just once. The ten largest account for around 1.4% of the sample.

The sequenced sample consisted of PBMCs. This receptor was identified in a girl between 10 and 17 years old in good health and CMV-seropositive. The chain is encoded by TRBV6-5 joined to TRBJ1-2; the junction holds 8 bases that match TRBD1. The CDR3 has the sequence CASGSMDRDYGYTF. The nucleotides are TGTGCCAGCGGGTCGATGGACAGGGACTATGGCTACACCTTC.